A single sample gave rise to the 28 T cell receptor beta chains below, sequenced in a study of OX40 agonist ivuxolimab in advanced cancers. Generated by immunoSEQ multiplex PCR, the TCRdb table keeps only in-frame clones and is missing some. The table lists about 5,900 clones, 81% of them singletons. This sample comprised CD4+ or CD8+ T cells sorted from blood, obtained in a trial of the OX40 agonist ivuxolimab. These receptors were collected from an adult with an advanced solid tumor such as melanoma, head and neck, liver or kidney cancer.

The genes are TRBV5-1 and TRBJ2-7; 8 bases map to TRBD2. Unmatched junction bases numbered 1, after V lost 3 bases and J lost 2 bases. CDR3 size: 13 residues. Germline V gene sequence: CDR1 SGHRS, CDR2 YFSETQ. Here the CDR3 DNA reads TGCGCCAGCAGCTCGGGGGGGACCTACGAGCAGTACTTC. Residues: CASSSGGTYEQYF.

The chain couples TRBV6-5 to TRBJ2-1; the D gene is possibly TRBD2 (6 bases). CDR1 is MNHEY and CDR2 is SVGAGI in the germline V gene. CDR3 length equals 15 residues. V lost 2 bases and J lost 2, with 10 bases in between. CDR3 DNA: TGTGCCAGCAGTTACAGACTAGAGGCCTACAATGAGCAGTTCTTC. It encodes CASSYRLEAYNEQFF.

CDR3: CAWSVSFSGTEAFF. In DNA, the CDR3 is TGTGCCTGGAGTGTAAGTTTTTCGGGCACTGAAGCTTTCTTT. This chain uses TRBV30 with TRBJ1-1; D uncertain. The ends were cut back, 0 bases at V and 4 bases at J, with 12 bases in the middle. The V gene's germline CDR1 is GTSNPN and CDR2 SVGIG (reference sequence). The CDR3 loop spans 14 amino acids.

V is TRBV23-1 and J is TRBJ1-4; 7 nucleotides line up with TRBD1. TRBV23-1 carries the ORF label, with uncertain function. The ends lost 8 bases at V and 8 bases at J; junction bases unmatched: 5. The CDR3 loop spans 12 amino acids. The DNA for the CDR3 is TGCGCCAGCGGACAGGTGGGAGAAAAACTGTTTTTT. Amino acid sequence: CASGQVGEKLFF.

This sequence joins TRBV30 and TRBJ2-5; 7 bases are shared with TRBD1. The CDR3 has 14 residues. Germline lookup yields CDR1 GTSNPN and CDR2 SVGIG (reference sequence). J gave up 3 bases and V 0 bases, and 4 bases lay outside the gene matches. This chain's CDR3 is CAWSVGTVKETQYF. The CDR3 nucleotides read TGTGCCTGGAGTGTCGGGACAGTTAAAGAGACCCAGTACTTC.

A note on this clone: The junction shows a germline mismatch at one end, possibly a read error. The chain carries TRBV29-1 and TRBJ2-1; D tentatively reads TRBD1 or TRBD2 (5 bases each). Germline CDR1 is SQVTM and CDR2 is ANQGSEA. The length of the CDR3 is 16 residues. DNA of the CDR3: TGCAGCGTTGAAGATGTGGGGGAGCCCCCCTACAATGGGCAGTTCTTC. This sequence encodes CSVEDVGEPPYNGQFF.

The rearrangement links TRBV13 to TRBJ2-3, with D possibly being TRBD1 (8 bases). CDR1 and CDR2 (germline): PRHDT, FYEKMQ (reference sequence). This CDR3 comprises 16 residues. V gave up 4 bases and J gave up 4 bases, with 18 bases separating them. CDR3 region: CASSSGGGRGPDTQYF. For the CDR3, the DNA is TGTGCCAGCAGCTCAGGGGGCGGGAGAGGTCCAGATACGCAGTATTTT.

The CDR3 sequence is CASSLVVGPYNEQFF. The CDR3 nucleotides are TGTGCCAGCAGCTTGGTAGTCGGTCCCTACAATGAGCAGTTCTTC. The J gene is TRBJ2-1, the V gene TRBV5-5; D is undetermined. V lost 0 bases, J lost 2 bases, and 9 bases lay in between. Germline CDR1 is SGHKS and CDR2 is YYEKEE (reference sequence). The CDR3 spans 15 residues.

V is TRBV11-2 and J is TRBJ2-7, with D possibly being TRBD1 (6 bases). CDR3 length: 16 amino acids. The germline gives CDR1 SGHAT, CDR2 FQNNGV. Trimming took 6 bases from V and 2 from J, leaving 20 bases between them. CDR3 residues: CASSSPQTGAPYEQYF. CDR3 bases: TGTGCCAGCAGTTCTCCACAGACAGGAGCCCCCTACGAGCAGTACTTC.

This clone occurred once. The CDR3 nucleotides are TGTGCCAGCAGTCTTGGCGGACCCTACGAGCAGTACTTC. Its protein product is CASSLGGPYEQYF. This sequence joins TRBV28 and TRBJ2-7, with D uncertain. Trimming pared 5 bases from V and 2 bases from J, leaving 10 bases between. CDR1 MDHEN and CDR2 SYDVKM come from the germline V gene. The CDR3 loop spans 13 amino acids. Using reference TRBV28 and TRBJ2-7 for the parts outside the CDR3, the full variable domain is DVKVTQSSRYLVKRTGEKVFLECVQDMDHENMFWYRQDPGLGLRLIYFSYDVKMKEKGDIPEGYSVSREKKERFSLILESASTNQTSMYLCASSLGGPYEQYFGPGTRLTVT.

The chain joins TRBV9 to TRBJ2-7; 7 bases align to TRBD1. CDR1 SGDLS and CDR2 YYNGEE come from the germline V gene. This CDR3 is 14 amino acids long. The trim removed 2 bases at V and 2 bases at J, leaving 4 bases unmatched. In nucleotides, the CDR3 is TGTGCCAGCAGCGTGGGACAGAACGCCTACGAGCAGTACTTC. Its translation: CASSVGQNAYEQYF. The whole variable domain, filled in from reference TRBV9 and TRBJ2-7, reads DSGVTQTPKHLITATGQRVTLRCSPRSGDLSVYWYQQSLDQGLQFLIQYYNGEERAKGNILERFSAQQFPDLHSELNLSSLELGDSALYFCASSVGQNAYEQYFGPGTRLTVT.

J is TRBJ1-1 and V is TRBV27; D is uncertain. The CDR3 covers 13 residues. CDR1 and CDR2 (germline): MNHEY, SMNVEV (reference sequence). Between the trimmed V and J ends, which lost 3 bases and 1 base, there was a span of 6 bases. CDR3 DNA: TGTGCCAGCAGTTTCGCGGAGAACACTGAAGCTTTCTTT. Its translation: CASSFAENTEAFF.

J is TRBJ2-7 and V is TRBV5-1; 7 positions match TRBD2. The CDR3 totals 15 residues. Germline loops: CDR1 SGHRS, CDR2 YFSETQ. After removal of 5 bases from V and 2 bases from J, the junction contained 10 bases not matched to a gene. CDR3 in amino acids: CASRLQRGETYEQYF. CDR3 in DNA: TGCGCCAGCAGGTTGCAGCGGGGCGAAACCTACGAGCAGTACTTC.

This chain joins TRBV6-6 and TRBJ2-7; 13 bases map to TRBD2. CDR3 size: 14 residues. Germline V gives CDR1 MNHNY, CDR2 SVGAGI (reference sequence). The V gene end was trimmed by 6 bases and the J gene end by 4 bases; junction bases not matched to a gene: 3. The CDR3 nucleotides read TGTGCCAGCAGCAAGACTAGCGGGAGGTACGAGCAGTACTTC. Its translation: CASSKTSGRYEQYF.

About this clone itself: Other DNA sequences within the sample encode an identical CDR3. The CDR3 DNA follows: TGTGCCAGCAGTTTTCGTCCGACCCGACAGGGCTACGAGCAGTACTTC. As protein: CASSFRPTRQGYEQYF. The rearrangement joins TRBV27 to TRBJ2-7; TRBD1 matches at 7 bases. The ends lost 3 bases at V and 3 bases at J; junction bases unmatched: 11. Germline V gene lookup returns CDR1 MNHEY and CDR2 SMNVEV (reference sequence). CDR3 length equals 16 residues.

This clone appeared a single time. This chain connects TRBV19 to TRBJ1-1; D is unresolved. The CDR3 contains 13 residues. Trimming left V 6 bases short and J 0 bases short, with 8 bases between. The V gene's germline CDR1 is LNHDA and CDR2 SQIVND (reference sequence). CDR3 sequence: CASRPGMNTEAFF. CDR3 nucleotides: TGTGCCAGTAGACCCGGGATGAACACTGAAGCTTTCTTT.

In its sample, this clone was seen a few times. In the same sample, other DNA sequences code for this CDR3. This chain joins TRBV30 and TRBJ2-7; possible D gene TRBD1, 6 bases. Per the germline V gene, CDR1 is GTSNPN and CDR2 is SVGIG (reference sequence). V lost 5 bases and J lost 6, with 14 bases in between. The CDR3 is made up of 12 amino acids. CDR3 sequence: CAWAQTGIEQYF. In DNA, the CDR3 is TGTGCCTGGGCGCAAACAGGGATCGAGCAGTACTTC.

V and J are TRBV10-3 and TRBJ2-3, with 11 bases that match TRBD1. Germline assignment: CDR1 ENHRY and CDR2 SYGVKD. V was pared by 5 bases and J by 2 bases, with 6 bases of the junction left unmatched. The CDR3 is made up of 16 amino acids. The CDR3, as DNA: TGTGCCATCAGTACCGGACAGGGGGCGATCACAGATACGCAGTATTTT. Its translation is CAISTGQGAITDTQYF.

This rearrangement joins TRBV4-1 to TRBJ1-2; 8 positions match TRBD1. With V trimmed by 5 bases and J by 3 bases, 8 bases remained unmatched. The V gene's germline CDR1 is MGHRA and CDR2 YSYEKL. CDR3 size: 15 residues. The CDR3 spells CASSTTGGTDYGYTF. The CDR3 DNA reads as TGCGCCAGCAGCACCACAGGGGGGACCGACTATGGCTACACCTTC.

This sequence joins TRBV29-1 and TRBJ2-7, with 7 bases matching TRBD1. The CDR3 covers 13 residues. V gave up 6 bases and J gave up 0 bases; unmatched junction bases: 5. Germline-derived CDR1 and CDR2 are SQVTM and ANQGSEA. The DNA of the CDR3 is TGCAGCGTCTTGGACAGGTCCTCCTACGAGCAGTACTTC. Translation: CSVLDRSSYEQYF.

CDR3 sequence: CASSSPPLATNEKLFF. CDR3 nucleotide sequence: TGTGCCAGCAGCTCCCCCCCTCTGGCAACTAATGAAAAACTGTTTTTT. V gene TRBV7-9 combines with J gene TRBJ1-4, with D unresolved. The CDR3 is 16 residues long. Germline loops: CDR1 SEHNR, CDR2 FQNEAQ (reference sequence). V shed 4 bases and J shed 0 bases, with 12 bases lying between them.

V is TRBV7-9 and J is TRBJ1-1; D is unclear. Germline V gene sequence: CDR1 SEHNR, CDR2 FQNEAQ (reference sequence). V was pared by 1 base and J by 4 bases, with 10 bases between. This CDR3 spans 14 amino acids. The CDR3 loop reads CASSLDIGITEAFF. As DNA, the CDR3 is TGTGCCAGCAGCTTAGATATCGGGATCACTGAAGCTTTCTTT.

This CDR3 reads CASSFLGETSEQYF. Here the CDR3 DNA reads TGTGCCAGCAGCTTTTTGGGGGAGACGTCCGAGCAGTACTTC. V and J are TRBV7-9 and TRBJ2-7; D is perhaps TRBD1 or TRBD2 (5 bases each). Per germline, CDR1 SEHNR and CDR2 FQNEAQ (reference sequence). This CDR3 comprises 14 residues. The V and J ends lost 3 bases and 6 bases respectively, with 15 bases between them. The variable domain in full, completed from reference TRBV7-9 and TRBJ2-7, reads DTGVSQNPRHKITKRGQNVTFRCDPISEHNRLYWYRQTLGQGPEFLTYFQNEAQLEKSRLLSDRFSAERPKGSFSTLEIQRTEQGDSAMYLCASSFLGETSEQYFGPGTRLTVT.

The V and J genes are TRBV30 and TRBJ2-1; the D gene is possibly TRBD2 (5 bases). The CDR3 totals 14 residues. Deletions cut 4 bases from V and 3 bases from J, with 13 bases between. Per the germline V gene, CDR1 is GTSNPN and CDR2 is SVGIG (reference sequence). CDR3 in amino acids: CAWNQRTYYNEQFF. For the CDR3, the DNA is TGTGCCTGGAACCAGAGGACTTACTACAATGAGCAGTTCTTC.

The rearrangement links TRBV7-9 to TRBJ2-4, with D unresolved. Deletions cut 0 bases from V and 2 bases from J, with 8 bases between. The CDR3 consists of 15 residues. Per germline, CDR1 SEHNR and CDR2 FQNEAQ (reference sequence). The CDR3 DNA is TGTGCCAGCAGCTTAGCCTCCGGGCCCAAAAACATTCAGTACTTC. It specifies CASSLASGPKNIQYF. The full variable domain, completed using reference TRBV7-9 and TRBJ2-4, is DTGVSQNPRHKITKRGQNVTFRCDPISEHNRLYWYRQTLGQGPEFLTYFQNEAQLEKSRLLSDRFSAERPKGSFSTLEIQRTEQGDSAMYLCASSLASGPKNIQYFGAGTRLSVL.

The CDR3 is CAAGLGHTEAFF. The CDR3 nucleotides read TGTGCCGCGGGATTGGGGCACACTGAAGCTTTCTTT. The chain has TRBV6-1 and TRBJ1-1; maybe TRBD1 (5 bases). The CDR3 length is 12 residues. From germline, CDR1 is MNHNS and CDR2 SASEGT. Trimming shortened V by 11 bases and J by 3 bases, and 13 bases separated the two germline ends.

This clone occurred once. The chain couples TRBV7-9 to TRBJ2-5; D uncertain. The J call may be wrong; the DNA end is better matched by TRBJ2-7. CDR1 SEHNR and CDR2 FQNEAQ come from the germline V gene (reference sequence). CDR3 length: 16 amino acids. CDR3 loop: CASSTQDGMHHYEQYF. The CDR3 DNA reads TGTGCCAGCAGCACGCAGGACGGAATGCACCATTACGAGCAGTACTTC.

This chain links TRBV7-9 with TRBJ1-1; tentative D call: TRBD1 (5 bases). The CDR3 runs to 13 residues. V was pared by 5 bases and J by 3 bases, with 10 bases between. Germline V gene lookup returns CDR1 SEHNR and CDR2 FQNEAQ (reference sequence). The DNA for the CDR3 is TGTGCCAGCAGCGGGGCCCTTCACACTGAAGCTTTCTTT. Translated: CASSGALHTEAFF.